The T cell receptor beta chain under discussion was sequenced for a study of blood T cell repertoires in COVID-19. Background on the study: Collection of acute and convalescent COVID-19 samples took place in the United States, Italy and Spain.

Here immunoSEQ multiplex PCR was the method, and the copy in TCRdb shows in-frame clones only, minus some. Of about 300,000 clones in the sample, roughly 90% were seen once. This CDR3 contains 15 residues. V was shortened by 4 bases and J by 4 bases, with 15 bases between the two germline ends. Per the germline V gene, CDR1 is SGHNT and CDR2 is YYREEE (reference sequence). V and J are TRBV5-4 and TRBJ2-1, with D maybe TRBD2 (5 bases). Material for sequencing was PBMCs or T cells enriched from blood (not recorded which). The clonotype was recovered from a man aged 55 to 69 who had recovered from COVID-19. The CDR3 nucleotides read TGTGCCAGCAGCCATGAGTGGGAGACTTACAATGAGCAGTTCTTC. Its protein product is CASSHEWETYNEQFF.